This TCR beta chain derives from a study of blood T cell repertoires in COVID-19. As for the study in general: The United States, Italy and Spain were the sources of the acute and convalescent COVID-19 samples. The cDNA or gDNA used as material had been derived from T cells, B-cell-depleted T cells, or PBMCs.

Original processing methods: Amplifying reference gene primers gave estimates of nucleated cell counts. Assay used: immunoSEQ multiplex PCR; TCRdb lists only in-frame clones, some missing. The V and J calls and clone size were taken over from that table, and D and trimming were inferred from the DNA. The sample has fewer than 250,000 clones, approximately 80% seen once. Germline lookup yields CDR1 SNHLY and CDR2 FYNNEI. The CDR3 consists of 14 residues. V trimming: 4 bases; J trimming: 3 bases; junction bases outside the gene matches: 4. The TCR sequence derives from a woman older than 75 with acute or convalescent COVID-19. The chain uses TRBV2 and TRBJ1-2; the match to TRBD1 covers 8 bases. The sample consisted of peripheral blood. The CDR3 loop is CASSGTGLHYGYTF. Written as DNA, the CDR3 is TGTGCCAGCAGTGGGACAGGGCTACACTATGGCTACACCTTC.